Sequencing of this T cell receptor beta chain was carried out in a study of blood T cell repertoires in COVID-19. Overall study: The United States, Italy and Spain supplied acute and convalescent COVID-19 samples. Nucleic acid was either cDNA or gDNA, and it came from T cells, B-cell-depleted T cells, or PBMCs.

Germline V gene sequence: CDR1 MNHEY, CDR2 SVGAGI. Trimming left V 7 bases short and J 1 base short, with 10 bases between. The CDR3 has 13 residues. In the source study's methods: Quantification of nucleated cells was approximated via reference gene primer amplification. Data came from immunoSEQ multiplex PCR; TCRdb stores just in-frame clones and leaves some out. That table gives V, J and clone size, and the DNA gave D and trimming. The table shows over 600,000 clones, with around 89% occurring only once. The chain is built from TRBV6-5 and TRBJ1-1; perhaps TRBD1 as D (6 bases). The sequence came from a woman younger than 30 with acute or convalescent COVID-19. The sequenced sample was peripheral blood. The CDR3: CASIGQRNTEAFF. CDR3 coding DNA: TGTGCCAGCATAGGACAGAGGAACACTGAAGCTTTCTTT.